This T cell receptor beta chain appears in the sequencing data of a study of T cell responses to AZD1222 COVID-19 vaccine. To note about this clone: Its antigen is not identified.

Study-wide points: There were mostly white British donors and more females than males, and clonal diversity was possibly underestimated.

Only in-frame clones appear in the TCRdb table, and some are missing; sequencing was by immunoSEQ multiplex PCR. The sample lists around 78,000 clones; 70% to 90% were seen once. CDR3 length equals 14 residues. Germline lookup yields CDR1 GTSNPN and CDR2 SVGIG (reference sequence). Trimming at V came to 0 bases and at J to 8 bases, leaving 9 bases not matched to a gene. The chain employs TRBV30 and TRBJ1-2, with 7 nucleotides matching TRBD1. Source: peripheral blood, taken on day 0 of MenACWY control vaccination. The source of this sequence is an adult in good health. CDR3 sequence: CAWSVHRQGGGYTF. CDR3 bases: TGTGCCTGGAGTGTTCACAGACAGGGAGGAGGCTACACCTTC.